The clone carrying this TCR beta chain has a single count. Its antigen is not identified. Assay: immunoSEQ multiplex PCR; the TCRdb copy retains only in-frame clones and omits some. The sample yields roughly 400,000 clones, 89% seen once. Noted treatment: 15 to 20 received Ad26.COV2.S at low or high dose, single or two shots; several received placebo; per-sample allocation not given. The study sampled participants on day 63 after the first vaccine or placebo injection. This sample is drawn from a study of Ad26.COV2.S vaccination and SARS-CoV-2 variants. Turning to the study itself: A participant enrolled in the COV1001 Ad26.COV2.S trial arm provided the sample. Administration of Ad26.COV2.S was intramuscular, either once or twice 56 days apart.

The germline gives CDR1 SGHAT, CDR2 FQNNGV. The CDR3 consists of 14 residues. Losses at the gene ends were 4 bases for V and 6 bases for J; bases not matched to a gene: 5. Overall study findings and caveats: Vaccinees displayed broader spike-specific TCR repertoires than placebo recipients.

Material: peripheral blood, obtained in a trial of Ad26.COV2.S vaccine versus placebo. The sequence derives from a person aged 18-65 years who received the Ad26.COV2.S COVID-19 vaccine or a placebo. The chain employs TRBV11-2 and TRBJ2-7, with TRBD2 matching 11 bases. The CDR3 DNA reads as TGTGCCAGCAGCTATACTAGCGGGAGCGGCGAGCAGTACTTC. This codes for CASSYTSGSGEQYF.